Below, 18 T cell receptor beta chains from the same sample are listed, as sequenced in a study of human T cells and chemical hapten exposure. The time point here: patch test 2, 6 weeks after DPC sensitization. Stated treatment: therapeutic diphenylcyclopropenone sensitization with weekly scalp DPC. Extraction of total RNA was performed on unfractionated whole blood. Each CDR3 protein gets one entry after TCRdb re-called the RACE reads with MiXCR. The sample consists of 40,000 or so distinct CDR3 sequences, approximately 9.6% of them appearing once. The input for sequencing was whole blood, taken in connection with sensitization to the hapten diphenylcyclopropenone (DPC). The receptors were gathered from a young woman with alopecia areata. Some clones in this sample may be carry-over from other donors' samples.

In this sample, this clonotype turned up many times. This sequence joins TRBV20-1 and TRBJ2-3, with D tentatively TRBD2 (6 bases). CDR1 and CDR2 from the germline V gene are DFQATT and SNEGSKA (reference sequence). CDR3 length: 12 residues. V was cut by 3 bases and J by 8 bases, with 12 bases left in between. CDR3 sequence reads: CSASARDSTQYF. In DNA, the CDR3 is TGCAGTGCTAGCGCCCGGGACTCTACGCAGTATTTT.

In its sample, this clonotype was seen a few times. The V and J genes are TRBV12-3 or TRBV12-4 and TRBJ2-5, with a weak D call TRBD2 (6 bases). V lost 5 bases to trimming and J lost 7 bases, with 8 bases between them. The CDR3 has 11 residues. The CDR3 nucleotides read TGTGCCAGCAGTATCGGGGGGACCCAGTACTTC. Amino acids: CASSIGGTQYF.

This sequence joins TRBV29-1 and TRBJ2-3, with D perhaps TRBD1 (6 bases). Germline CDR1 reads SQVTM; CDR2 reads ANQGSEA. The CDR3 is 13 amino acids. The germline V and J ends were trimmed by 6 bases and 0 bases, with 10 bases remaining between them. The CDR3 is CSVGQSSTDTQYF. CDR3 sequence (DNA): TGCAGCGTCGGACAGTCTAGCACAGATACGCAGTATTTT.

This clonotype has at least ten counts. The chain recombines TRBV7-9 with TRBJ2-5; 9 nucleotides line up with TRBD1. Germline CDR1 SEHNR, CDR2 FQNEAQ (reference sequence). Trimming at V came to 8 bases and at J to 5 bases, leaving 21 bases not matched to a gene. The CDR3 covers 18 residues. The CDR3 sequence is CASGNTVGGQGIDETQYF. DNA for the CDR3: TGTGCCAGCGGAAACACCGTCGGGGGACAGGGTATAGATGAGACCCAGTACTTC.

The rearrangement joins TRBV12-3 or TRBV12-4 to TRBJ2-2, with a tentative D call TRBD1 (6 bases). Trimming stripped 6 bases from V and 2 bases from J, with 16 bases between. The CDR3 covers 16 residues. In nucleotides, the CDR3 is TGTGCCAGCAGACCAGACAGGACCGAAAACACCGGGGAGCTGTTTTTT. Its translation is CASRPDRTENTGELFF.

The V call is TRBV7-2, the J call TRBJ1-1, with D unresolved. The V end was cut by 7 bases, the J end by 6 bases, with 9 bases between. CDR3 length: 11 residues. CDR1 and CDR2 (germline): SGHTA, FQGNSA. The CDR3: CASTREAEAFF. CDR3 DNA: TGTGCCAGCACCCGAGAAGCTGAAGCTTTCTTT.

There are many counts of this clonotype. The chain is built from TRBV5-6 and TRBJ1-5; D is uncertain. Trimming shortened V by 0 bases and J by 3 bases, and 10 bases separated the two germline ends. This CDR3 has 15 amino acids. Germline CDR1 SGHDT, CDR2 YYEEEE. In nucleotides, the CDR3 is TGTGCCAGCAGCTTGGCCCAGACCCACAATCAGCCCCAGCATTTT. This encodes CASSLAQTHNQPQHF.

The sample holds many counts of this clonotype. This sequence joins TRBV3-1 and TRBJ2-2; maybe TRBD1 (5 bases). In germline, CDR1 is LGHDT, CDR2 YNNKEL (reference sequence). Trimming removed 3 bases at V and 9 bases at J, with 17 bases between. This CDR3 is built from 15 residues. The CDR3 protein is CASSHWQGAMRELFF. The CDR3 DNA follows: TGTGCCAGCAGCCATTGGCAAGGGGCGATGAGGGAGCTGTTTTTT.

V and J are TRBV2 and TRBJ2-1; D not certain. This CDR3 region has 14 residues. Germline values: CDR1 SNHLY, CDR2 FYNNEI. V lost 4 bases, J lost 7 bases, and 14 bases lay in between. CDR3 nucleotides: TGTGCCAGCAGTGGAACGAGGAAGGGTAATGAGCAGTTCTTC. The encoded protein is CASSGTRKGNEQFF.

J is TRBJ2-3 and V is TRBV9; TRBD2 agrees at 7 bases. Per the germline V gene, CDR1 is SGDLS and CDR2 is YYNGEE. The CDR3 runs 15 residues. With 4 bases clipped from V and 2 bases from J, the junction kept 7 bases outside the gene matches. CDR3 sequence: CASSTRGDPTDTQYF. CDR3 nucleotides: TGTGCCAGCAGCACTCGGGGGGACCCCACAGATACGCAGTATTTT.

This clonotype was recorded at least ten times. The CDR3 nucleotides are TGTGCCAGCAGCTTAGCGTCGGACTGGGGGAATACGCAGTATTTT. Amino acids: CASSLASDWGNTQYF. The rearrangement uses TRBV7-9 and TRBJ2-3; D tentatively fits TRBD1 or TRBD2 (5 bases each). This CDR3 has 15 amino acids. Germline V lookup: CDR1 SEHNR, CDR2 FQNEAQ (reference sequence). V gave up 0 bases and J gave up 7 bases, with 14 bases separating them.

A few counts support this clonotype. The chain joins TRBV12-3 or TRBV12-4 to TRBJ1-5; weak D call: TRBD1 (5 bases). Between the trimmed V and J ends, which lost 1 base and 7 bases, there was a span of 14 bases. The CDR3 length is 15 residues. The CDR3 bases are TGTGCCAGCAGTTTAGGGGGCCAGGGCAGACAGCCCCAGCATTTT. Translating it yields CASSLGGQGRQPQHF.

In its sample, this clonotype was seen many times. CDR3 nucleotide sequence: TGCAGGGGATCTAGCCGCCCAGATACGCAGTATTTT. Protein sequence: CRGSSRPDTQYF. The J gene is TRBJ2-3, the V gene TRBV20-1; possible D gene TRBD2, 5 bases. CDR1 and CDR2 from the germline V gene are DFQATT and SNEGSKA (reference sequence). This CDR3 has 12 amino acids.

The rearrangement uses TRBV5-5 and TRBJ1-2; 12 bases align to TRBD1. This CDR3 has 16 amino acids. Looked up from germline, CDR1 is SGHKS and CDR2 is YYEKEE (reference sequence). V lost 1 base to trimming and J lost 4 bases; unmatched junction nucleotides: 5. The chain's CDR3 is CASSLIGTGGPYGYTF. The CDR3 bases are TGTGCCAGCAGCTTGATTGGGACAGGGGGCCCCTATGGCTACACCTTC.

This clonotype was counted at least ten times. This chain uses TRBV12-3 or TRBV12-4 with TRBJ2-1; 8 bases are a match to TRBD1. The CDR3 sequence is 14 residues long. Trimming took 6 bases from V and 14 from J; bases not matched to a gene: 15. As DNA, the CDR3 is TGTGCCAGCAGGATGACAGGGGATTCAACTCGGGAGTTCTTC. Translated: CASRMTGDSTREFF.

This clonotype was observed a handful of times. V gene TRBV28 combines with J gene TRBJ2-3, with 9 bases aligning to TRBD2. The CDR3 runs to 18 residues. V lost 5 bases, J lost 0 bases, and 12 bases stayed unmatched. Germline CDR1 reads MDHEN; CDR2 reads SYDVKM. The CDR3 DNA reads TGTGCCAGCAGTCCCCCCCTTGGCGGGGGGGCTAGCACAGATACGCAGTATTTT. Its translation: CASSPPLGGGASTDTQYF.

The gene calls are TRBV5-1 and TRBJ2-7; the match to TRBD2 covers 10 bases. Germline assignment: CDR1 SGHRS and CDR2 YFSETQ. V dropped 5 bases and J dropped 2; count of bases not matched to a gene: 7. This CDR3 has 15 residues. This CDR3 reads CASRPSGGIAYEQYF. The CDR3, as DNA: TGCGCCAGCAGGCCTAGCGGGGGAATAGCCTACGAGCAGTACTTC.

This clonotype was picked up a small number of times. The chain uses TRBV20-1 and TRBJ2-3, with 7 nucleotides matching TRBD1. In germline, CDR1 is DFQATT, CDR2 SNEGSKA (reference sequence). Trimming removed 3 bases from V and 2 bases from J; junction bases left unmatched: 5. The CDR3 length is 14 residues. Here the CDR3 DNA reads TGCAGTGCTAGCTACAGGGGACCCACAGATACGCAGTATTTT. Translated: CSASYRGPTDTQYF.